This T cell receptor beta chain was documented in a study of PD-1 blockade in classical Hodgkin lymphoma. Study findings and constraints: It was among complete responders that baseline diversity resembled that of newly diagnosed patients. Compared with healthy donors, newly diagnosed patients reportedly showed lower baseline TCR diversity. After ASCT, patients who started nivolumab under 1 year later were excluded. Unlike CD8+ TCR diversity, which did not rise significantly by C4D1, CD4+ TCR diversity did.

As regards this clone: Its target is unknown.

The time point denotes: cycle 4 day 1 (C4D1), after 6 weeks of nivolumab. All trial patients relapsed after autologous stem cell transplantation. Using immunoSEQ multiplex PCR, the repertoire was profiled, and TCRdb retains in-frame clones only, with some absent. The table lists just under 65,000 clones, 85% to 95% of them singletons. Germline values: CDR1 SGDLS, CDR2 YYNGEE. V was shortened by 10 bases and J by 0 bases, with 16 bases between the two germline ends. The CDR3 length is 14 residues. Material: peripheral blood mononuclear cells (PBMCs), obtained before the fourth cycle of nivolumab. The V and J genes are TRBV9 and TRBJ1-1; unclear D gene. The TCR was taken from a human donor with classical Hodgkin lymphoma. The CDR3 DNA reads TGTGCCCGTCCCTCACGAGGGTTGAACACTGAAGCTTTCTTT. Protein: CARPSRGLNTEAFF. Filled out from reference TRBV9 and TRBJ1-1, the complete variable domain reads DSGVTQTPKHLITATGQRVTLRCSPRSGDLSVYWYQQSLDQGLQFLIQYYNGEERAKGNILERFSAQQFPDLHSELNLSSLELGDSALYFCARPSRGLNTEAFFGQGTRLTVV.